A single sample gave rise to the 6 T cell receptor beta chains below, sequenced in a study of T cell therapy after organ transplantation. Data came from immunoSEQ multiplex PCR; TCRdb stores just in-frame clones and leaves some out. The sample carries 20,000 or so clones, over 80% recorded once. No antigen is known for these receptors. The time point is: 20-29 weeks after completion of therapy. The sequencing used CD8+ T cells from blood, collected after autologous CMV-specific T cell therapy. Receptor source: a human patient who had received a solid organ transplant and had CMV disease. Some T cells may be supplied by the graft donor.

This sequence joins TRBV4-3 and TRBJ2-7, with D unclear. This CDR3 has 15 residues. The V gene lost 0 bases and the J gene lost 3 bases, with 12 bases spanning the gap. The germline gives CDR1 LGHNA, CDR2 YSLEER. CDR3 DNA sequence: TGCGCCAGCAGCCAAGACGCGGCTAGTTTCTACGAGCAGTACTTC. As protein: CASSQDAASFYEQYF.

This CDR3 is CASSDRETEAFF. The CDR3 nucleotides are TGTGCCAGCAGCGACAGGGAGACTGAAGCTTTCTTT. The chain joins TRBV9 to TRBJ1-1, with a weak D call TRBD1 (6 bases). The CDR3 contains 12 residues. V was pared by 3 bases and J by 5 bases, with 8 bases between. Germline V gives CDR1 SGDLS, CDR2 YYNGEE.

This clone occurred a few times. The chain employs TRBV15 and TRBJ2-7; 9 bases match TRBD2. CDR1 is LNHNV and CDR2 is YYDKDF in the germline V gene (reference sequence). V dropped 4 bases and J dropped 2; count of bases not matched to a gene: 3. The CDR3 totals 14 residues. CDR3 protein: CATSKSGRTYEQYF. The CDR3, as DNA: TGTGCCACCAGCAAGAGCGGGAGGACCTACGAGCAGTACTTC.

The V gene is TRBV19, the J gene TRBJ2-1; 8 bases match TRBD2. The trim removed 0 bases at V and 7 bases at J, leaving 8 bases unmatched. From germline, CDR1 is LNHDA and CDR2 SQIVND (reference sequence). The CDR3 is made up of 16 amino acids. CDR3 region: CASSIDFRGRMNEQFF. CDR3 bases: TGTGCCAGTAGTATAGATTTTCGCGGGAGGATGAATGAGCAGTTCTTC.

The chain couples TRBV28 to TRBJ2-3; no firm D call. Germline loops: CDR1 MDHEN, CDR2 SYDVKM. V gave up 6 bases and J gave up 2 bases, with 9 bases separating them. This CDR3 is 13 amino acids long. The CDR3 is CASSYDNTDTQYF. Here the CDR3 DNA reads TGTGCCAGCAGCTACGACAACACAGATACGCAGTATTTT.

This sequence joins TRBV6-5 and TRBJ2-3, with 7 bases fitting TRBD1. CDR1 is MNHEY, CDR2 SVGAGI, per germline. Trimming at V came to 4 bases and at J to 5 bases, leaving 6 bases not matched to a gene. The CDR3 contains 14 residues. The CDR3 here is CASSSGQEIDTQYF. CDR3 DNA: TGTGCCAGCAGTTCCGGACAGGAGATAGATACGCAGTATTTT.